Presented here are 25 T cell receptor beta chains from one specimen sequenced in a study of T cell responses to AZD1222 COVID-19 vaccine. Profiling relied on immunoSEQ multiplex PCR, and the TCRdb table lists in-frame clones only, not all of them. The sample lists roughly 160,000 clones, 85% to 90% occurring once. Sequencing was performed on peripheral blood, taken on day 0 of AZD1222 vaccination. The source is an adult in good health.

As regards this clone: Additional DNA sequences in this sample encode the identical CDR3. The chain joins TRBV18 to TRBJ1-1, with D hard to call. The V and J ends lost 0 bases and 2 bases respectively, with 7 bases between them. CDR3 length: 14 amino acids. Germline V CDR1 and CDR2: KGHSH, LQKENI. CDR3 in DNA: TGTGCCAGCTCACCACCGGGCAGAAACACTGAAGCTTTCTTT. It encodes CASSPPGRNTEAFF.

The chain links TRBV5-3 to TRBJ2-2; TRBD2 aligns across 9 bases. TRBV5-3 is an open reading frame whose function is uncertain. The CDR3 totals 18 residues. The V segment lost 2 bases and the J segment 3 bases; nucleotides outside the gene matches: 11. CDR3: CARSFEGGGAGYTGELFF. CDR3 bases: TGTGCCAGAAGCTTCGAAGGCGGGGGGGCCGGGTACACCGGGGAGCTGTTTTTT.

The chain combines TRBV9 with TRBJ1-4; no reliable D call. Trimming took 0 bases from V and 8 from J, leaving 11 bases between them. The CDR3 totals 14 residues. Germline CDR1 is SGDLS and CDR2 is YYNGEE. The CDR3, as DNA: TGTGCCAGCAGCGTAGACGCAAGAGGAGAAAAACTGTTTTTT. As protein: CASSVDARGEKLFF.

The chain employs TRBV28 and TRBJ1-4, with 8 bases lining up with TRBD1. CDR1 and CDR2 (germline): MDHEN, SYDVKM. This CDR3 spans 12 amino acids. V was pared by 4 bases and J by 14 bases, with 6 bases of the junction left unmatched. Here the CDR3 DNA reads TGTGCCAGCAGTTGGGGACAGGAACGGCTGTTTTTT. Amino acid sequence: CASSWGQERLFF.

The rearrangement uses TRBV5-1 and TRBJ1-6; 7 bases agree with TRBD1. Trimming removed 4 bases from V and 5 bases from J; junction bases left unmatched: 6. The CDR3 loop spans 15 amino acids. Per germline, CDR1 SGHRS and CDR2 YFSETQ. The CDR3 protein is CASSTGQVNNSPLHF. The CDR3 bases are TGCGCCAGCAGCACAGGACAGGTCAATAATTCACCCCTCCACTTT.

V and J are TRBV7-3 and TRBJ2-2; weak D call: TRBD1 (6 bases). V lost 5 bases, J lost 6 bases, and 19 bases lay in between. The CDR3 runs to 16 residues. Germline CDR1 reads SGHTA; CDR2 reads FQGTGA. The CDR3 DNA follows: TGTGCCAGCAGCACCTCCGGGACACCCAACGCCGGGGAGCTGTTTTTT. Protein: CASSTSGTPNAGELFF.

The chain combines TRBV7-9 with TRBJ2-2; no clear D. With 2 bases removed from V and 5 bases from J, the gap between germline ends came to 9 bases. From germline, CDR1 is SEHNR and CDR2 FQNEAQ (reference sequence). The CDR3 totals 14 residues. The CDR3 DNA follows: TGTGCCAGCAGCTTACGCCAGCTTACCGGGGAGCTGTTTTTT. It encodes CASSLRQLTGELFF.

This clone has a single count. The chain carries TRBV7-3 and TRBJ2-3; 9 bases line up with TRBD2. The length of the CDR3 is 18 residues. The germline V gene encodes CDR1 SGHTA and CDR2 FQGTGA. V lost 4 bases, J lost 5 bases, and 16 bases stayed unmatched. In DNA, the CDR3 is TGTGCCAGCAGCTACCGGACTAGCGAAGGGGGCAGAGAAGATACGCAGTATTTT. It translates to CASSYRTSEGGREDTQYF.

This sequence joins TRBV7-9 and TRBJ2-2; no definite D call. Trimming shortened V by 2 bases and J by 5 bases, and 12 bases separated the two germline ends. The CDR3 spans 15 residues. CDR1 and CDR2 (germline): SEHNR, FQNEAQ (reference sequence). The CDR3 sequence is CASSLMTTPTGELFF. CDR3 nucleotides: TGTGCCAGCAGCTTAATGACCACTCCTACCGGGGAGCTGTTTTTT.

The V call is TRBV4-3, the J call TRBJ2-3; D ambiguous. The CDR3 totals 16 residues. Between the trimmed V and J ends, which lost 4 bases and 4 bases, there was a span of 18 bases. From germline, CDR1 is LGHNA and CDR2 YSLEER. This CDR3 reads CASSPYASEIPDTQYF. CDR3 bases: TGCGCCAGCAGCCCCTACGCTAGTGAGATTCCAGATACGCAGTATTTT.

This clone occurred once. The V gene is TRBV5-4, the J gene TRBJ1-2; tentative D call: TRBD1 (5 bases). Germline CDR1 SGHNT, CDR2 YYREEE (reference sequence). The V gene lost 0 bases and the J gene lost 0 bases, with 12 bases spanning the gap. The CDR3 contains 16 residues. The CDR3 sequence is CASSLGQSLTNYGYTF. The CDR3 region has the DNA TGTGCCAGCAGCTTGGGACAGTCGCTCACTAACTATGGCTACACCTTC. Using reference TRBV5-4 and TRBJ1-2 for the parts outside the CDR3, the full variable domain is ETGVTQSPTHLIKTRGQQVTLRCSSQSGHNTVSWYQQALGQGPQFIFQYYREEENGRGNFPPRFSGLQFPNYSSELNVNALELDDSALYLCASSLGQSLTNYGYTFGSGTRLTVV.

In its sample, this clone was seen a few times. The rearrangement links TRBV14 to TRBJ2-7; TRBD1 is a possible D gene (5 bases). The CDR3 spans 16 residues. The V and J ends lost 3 bases and 2 bases respectively, with 17 bases between them. CDR1 and CDR2 from the germline V gene are SGHDN and FVKESK. In nucleotides, the CDR3 is TGTGCCAGCAGCCAGCAACAGGACCCAAGGGCCTACGAGCAGTACTTC. This encodes CASSQQQDPRAYEQYF.

Details on this clone: The sample holds other DNA sequences that translate to the same CDR3. The chain links TRBV7-2 to TRBJ1-2; D gene uncertain. V lost 1 base and J 4 bases, leaving 7 bases between the germline ends. This CDR3 has 13 residues. Germline V gene sequence: CDR1 SGHTA, CDR2 FQGNSA. The CDR3 spells CASSLGQVYGYTF. The DNA of the CDR3 is TGTGCCAGCAGCTTAGGGCAGGTCTATGGCTACACCTTC.

The rearrangement joins TRBV27 to TRBJ2-1; no definite D call. Trimming removed 6 bases at V and 3 bases at J, with 12 bases between. The germline V gene encodes CDR1 MNHEY and CDR2 SMNVEV (reference sequence). This CDR3 region has 14 residues. The CDR3 is CASSQWLIYNEQFF. The DNA for the CDR3 is TGTGCCAGCAGCCAATGGCTGATCTACAATGAGCAGTTCTTC.

The chain employs TRBV6-5 and TRBJ1-6, with 7 bases identical to TRBD1. The V gene end was trimmed by 7 bases and the J gene end by 10 bases; junction bases not matched to a gene: 7. Germline V gene sequence: CDR1 MNHEY, CDR2 SVGAGI. CDR3 size: 13 residues. The DNA for the CDR3 is TGTGCCAGCAAGGCTACAGGGGACTCACCCCTCCACTTT. Translation: CASKATGDSPLHF.

The chain combines TRBV28 with TRBJ1-4; TRBD1 matches at 8 bases. This CDR3 is built from 17 residues. Losses at the gene ends were 8 bases for V and 4 bases for J; bases not matched to a gene: 15. Germline values: CDR1 MDHEN, CDR2 SYDVKM. CDR3 DNA: TGTGCCAGCCTCGCTACTGAAGGGACAGGTGATAATGAAAAACTGTTTTTT. It yields the protein CASLATEGTGDNEKLFF.

This clone was observed a handful of times. The chain carries TRBV6-5 and TRBJ2-1; 9 nucleotides line up with TRBD2. Germline trimming cut 3 bases from V and 6 bases from J; bases unmatched to any gene: 9. Germline V CDR1 and CDR2: MNHEY, SVGAGI. The CDR3 totals 16 residues. The CDR3 region is CASSYVGLAGSNEQFF. The CDR3 DNA reads TGTGCCAGCAGTTATGTTGGGCTAGCGGGAAGCAATGAGCAGTTCTTC.

This clone has only a few counts. This chain connects TRBV28 to TRBJ2-2; D not certain. The CDR3 is 14 amino acids. Trimming removed 2 bases from V and 0 bases from J, with 4 bases in between. Germline V lookup: CDR1 MDHEN, CDR2 SYDVKM. The CDR3 protein is CASSLGSNTGELFF. In nucleotides, the CDR3 is TGTGCCAGCAGTTTAGGGTCGAACACCGGGGAGCTGTTTTTT.

The genes are TRBV7-9 and TRBJ1-2, with a possible D match to TRBD1 (5 bases). V was cut by 4 bases and J by 4 bases, with 13 bases left in between. Germline assignment: CDR1 SEHNR and CDR2 FQNEAQ (reference sequence). The CDR3 spans 14 residues. The CDR3 bases are TGTGCCAGCAGCTCCGGGACGGCAACCTATGGCTACACCTTC. Translation gives CASSSGTATYGYTF. The complete variable domain, with remaining parts taken from reference TRBV7-9 and TRBJ1-2, reads DTGVSQNPRHKITKRGQNVTFRCDPISEHNRLYWYRQTLGQGPEFLTYFQNEAQLEKSRLLSDRFSAERPKGSFSTLEIQRTEQGDSAMYLCASSSGTATYGYTFGSGTRLTVV.

The table lists this clone with a few counts. This chain connects TRBV7-9 to TRBJ1-2, with 8 positions matching TRBD1. The germline V gene has CDR1 SEHNR and CDR2 FQNEAQ (reference sequence). The CDR3 spans 16 residues. V lost 4 bases to trimming and J lost 4 bases; unmatched junction nucleotides: 11. CDR3 residues: CASSSVRGQGIYGYTF. CDR3 nucleotides: TGTGCCAGCAGCTCAGTAAGAGGACAGGGAATCTATGGCTACACCTTC.

The chain has TRBV2 and TRBJ2-7, with 9 bases lining up with TRBD1. This CDR3 comprises 12 residues. Germline assignment: CDR1 SNHLY and CDR2 FYNNEI. The V gene end was trimmed by 6 bases and the J gene end by 6 bases; junction bases not matched to a gene: 3. Written as DNA, the CDR3 is TGTGCCAGCAGAGGACAGGGGCTCGAGCAGTACTTC. Amino acid sequence: CASRGQGLEQYF.

The gene calls are TRBV5-1 and TRBJ2-1, with 9 nucleotides matching TRBD2. Germline loops: CDR1 SGHRS, CDR2 YFSETQ. Germline trimming cut 4 bases from V and 8 bases from J; bases unmatched to any gene: 16. This CDR3 has 17 residues. The CDR3 loop reads CASSDRPSGTSLDEQFF. In nucleotides, the CDR3 is TGCGCCAGCAGCGATCGCCCCTCCGGGACTAGCCTAGATGAGCAGTTCTTC.

Regarding this clone: This sample also contains other DNA sequences that code for the same CDR3. V gene TRBV5-4 combines with J gene TRBJ2-5; D unclear. Per germline, CDR1 SGHNT and CDR2 YYREEE (reference sequence). The CDR3 loop spans 12 amino acids. V gave up 1 base and J gave up 3 bases, with 4 bases separating them. Written as DNA, the CDR3 is TGTGCCAGCAGCTTGCCCAAAGAGACCCAGTACTTC. Translating it yields CASSLPKETQYF.

This chain links TRBV7-2 with TRBJ2-7; the match to TRBD2 covers 11 bases. This CDR3 has 17 amino acids. V lost 3 bases and J lost 2; bases outside the gene matches: 9. Germline V gene sequence: CDR1 SGHTA, CDR2 FQGNSA. Here the CDR3 DNA reads TGTGCCAGCAGCTTTAAGACCCGACTAGCGGGGCCCTACGAGCAGTACTTC. Its translation: CASSFKTRLAGPYEQYF.

This clone was seen more than once but under ten times. The chain couples TRBV5-8 to TRBJ1-2, with 7 bases identical to TRBD1. The CDR3 is made up of 13 amino acids. Germline CDR1 is SGHTS and CDR2 is YDEGEE. With 4 bases clipped from V and 12 bases from J, the junction kept 12 bases outside the gene matches. The CDR3 sequence is CASSRDRPQKHTF. Written as DNA, the CDR3 is TGTGCCAGCAGCCGGGACAGACCCCAGAAGCACACCTTC.